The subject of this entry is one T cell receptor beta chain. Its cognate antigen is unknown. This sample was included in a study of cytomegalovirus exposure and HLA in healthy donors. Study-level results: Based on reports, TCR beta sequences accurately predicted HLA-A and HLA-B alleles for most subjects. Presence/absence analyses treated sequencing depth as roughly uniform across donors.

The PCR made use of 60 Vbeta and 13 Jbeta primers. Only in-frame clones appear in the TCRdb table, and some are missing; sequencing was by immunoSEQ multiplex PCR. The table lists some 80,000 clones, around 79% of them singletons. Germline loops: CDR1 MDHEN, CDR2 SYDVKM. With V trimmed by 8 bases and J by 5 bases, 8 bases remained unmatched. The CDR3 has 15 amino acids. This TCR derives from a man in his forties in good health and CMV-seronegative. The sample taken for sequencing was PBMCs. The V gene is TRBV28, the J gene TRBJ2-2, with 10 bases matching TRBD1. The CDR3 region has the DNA TGTGCCAGCGTCAGACAGGGGGCGCGGACCGGGGAGCTGTTTTTT. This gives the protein CASVRQGARTGELFF.